Reported below is one T cell receptor (beta chain). Germline trimming cut 7 bases from V and 8 bases from J; bases unmatched to any gene: 11. The CDR3 totals 13 residues. Germline CDR1 is SQVTM and CDR2 is ANQGSEA. It was with a sample-barcoded 5' primer and a J-beta primer mix that a second PCR of about 6 to 12 cycles was run. A template-switch adaptor with 12 random nucleotides tagged each cDNA molecule. Each CDR3 protein is one row after TCRdb ran MiXCR on the 5' RACE reads. The table includes approximately 800,000 distinct CDR3 sequences, under 40% detected once. This record belongs to a study of blood T cells in healthy people across ages.

The sequenced sample was blood. V is TRBV29-1 and J is TRBJ2-1; 7 bases map to TRBD2. The origin of this receptor is a man aged 18 to 30 in good health. In nucleotides, the CDR3 is TGCAGCGCTAAGACTAGCTCGCAATATGAGCAGTTCTTC. Translated, it gives CSAKTSSQYEQFF.